The present T cell receptor (beta chain) was sequenced within a study of blood T cells in healthy people across ages. V dropped 3 bases and J dropped 4 bases, with 16 bases sitting between them. Germline CDR1 DFQATT, CDR2 SNEGSKA (reference sequence). CDR3 length: 15 residues. Primers used in a second PCR of about 6 to 11 cycles were a sample-barcoded 5' primer and a J-beta primer mix. TCRdb reanalysed the 5' RACE reads using MiXCR and keeps one entry per CDR3 protein. The sample carries some 1 million distinct CDR3 sequences, under 45% recorded once. The count of this clonotype is one. The antigen is not known. Study outcomes and limitations: Naive T cell percentage showed a strong correlation with the diversity of TCR beta.

The rearrangement links TRBV20-1 to TRBJ1-5; D gene uncertain. This TCR came from a woman between 55 and 75 years old in good health. The specimen sequenced was blood. The CDR3 DNA follows: TGCAGTGCTAGGCTGGCCGGGTATGGAAATCAGCCCCAGCATTTT. This encodes CSARLAGYGNQPQHF.